These 9 T cell receptor beta chains originate from one sample sequenced in a study of neoadjuvant anti-PD-1 for oral cavity cancer. Assay used: immunoSEQ multiplex PCR; TCRdb lists only in-frame clones, some missing. The table shows 15,000 to 20,000 clones, with 65% to 75% occurring only once. Sequenced here: PBMCs, sampled before nivolumab (anti-PD-1) treatment. The receptors stem from a person between 40 and 79 years old with oral cavity squamous cell carcinoma.

A single count supports this clone. The V and J genes are TRBV11-2 and TRBJ2-2, with 8 bases fitting TRBD1. CDR3 length equals 13 residues. V trimming: 1 base; J trimming: 10 bases; junction bases outside the gene matches: 2. The germline CDR1 and CDR2 sequences are SGHAT and FQNNGV. Here the CDR3 DNA reads TGTGCCAGCAGCTTAGGGGACAGGACGGAGCTGTTTTTT. Translation: CASSLGDRTELFF.

The chain is built from TRBV6-1 and TRBJ1-5; D remains unclear. CDR3 size: 14 residues. Germline V gives CDR1 MNHNS, CDR2 SASEGT. V lost 0 bases and J lost 2, with 5 bases in between. The DNA for the CDR3 is TGTGCCAGCAGTGAAGCGCATGGCAATCAGCCCCAGCATTTT. As protein: CASSEAHGNQPQHF.

Note on this clone: At one of its ends the junction is not consistent with the germline gene, which may arise from a read error. The chain is built from TRBV7-2 and TRBJ2-3; maybe TRBD2 (5 bases). Germline-derived CDR1 and CDR2 are SGHTA and FQGNSA. CDR3 size: 12 residues. The CDR3 coding sequence is TGTGCCAGCAGCTCTAGCAGGCTTACCCAATCTTTT. This codes for CASSSSRLTQSF.

This clone has more than one count but fewer than ten. CDR3 coding DNA: TGTGCCAGCAGCCTTACAGCAGGGGATGGGGGCTACACCTTC. It is translated as CASSLTAGDGGYTF. The gene calls are TRBV14 and TRBJ1-2; weak D call: TRBD1 (6 bases). The CDR3 runs to 14 residues. The germline CDR1 and CDR2 sequences are SGHDN and FVKESK. V dropped 4 bases and J dropped 8 bases, with 17 bases sitting between them.

The chain is built from TRBV9 and TRBJ1-1; 7 bases match TRBD1. With 7 bases clipped from V and 3 bases from J, the junction kept 21 bases outside the gene matches. The length of the CDR3 is 18 residues. Germline V gives CDR1 SGDLS, CDR2 YYNGEE. CDR3 residues: CASVRGRGTPALDTEAFF. As DNA, the CDR3 is TGTGCCAGCGTACGGGGCAGGGGGACACCCGCTTTGGACACTGAAGCTTTCTTT.

The chain recombines TRBV19 with TRBJ2-3, with 16 bases matching TRBD2. CDR1 LNHDA and CDR2 SQIVND come from the germline V gene (reference sequence). The CDR3 covers 21 residues. With 6 bases clipped from V and 3 bases from J, the junction kept 18 bases outside the gene matches. CDR3 residues: CASRRRSGTSGRAGLTDTQYF. For the CDR3, the DNA is TGTGCCAGTAGGAGAAGGTCCGGGACTAGCGGGAGGGCCGGATTAACAGATACGCAGTATTTT.

This clone was observed a handful of times. This chain links TRBV10-3 with TRBJ1-1; tentative D call: TRBD1 (5 bases). From germline, CDR1 is ENHRY and CDR2 SYGVKD. This CDR3 has 13 amino acids. Trimming took 2 bases from V and 5 from J, leaving 9 bases between them. CDR3 DNA: TGTGCCATCAGTGAGAGGGGTGGTACTGAAGCTTTCTTT. It specifies CAISERGGTEAFF.

This clone was counted only a few times. The chain carries TRBV19 and TRBJ1-2, with D possibly TRBD1 on 5 matching bases. The CDR3 consists of 13 residues. The germline V gene encodes CDR1 LNHDA and CDR2 SQIVND (reference sequence). With 6 bases removed from V and 6 bases from J, the gap between germline ends came to 14 bases. As DNA, the CDR3 is TGTGCCAGTAGAGGGCAAGGGGAGAATGGCTACACCTTC. Protein sequence: CASRGQGENGYTF.

This clone was detected a few times. The chain joins TRBV19 to TRBJ1-5, with 7 bases fitting TRBD1. V lost 10 bases, J lost 7 bases, and 7 bases stayed unmatched. Germline V gene sequence: CDR1 LNHDA, CDR2 SQIVND (reference sequence). The CDR3 is 12 amino acids. The CDR3 DNA sequence: TGTGCCACCAGCGGGACAGCCCAGCCCCAGCATTTT. Translation gives CATSGTAQPQHF.